These 14 T cell receptor beta chains originate from one sample sequenced in a study of post-analysis software for immune sequencing data (dated by TCRdb to the mid-2010s). The investigation overall reported the following: Patients showed significantly higher frequencies than controls for roughly 5 TRBV segments, among them TRBV5-6, TRBV5-1 and TRBV20-1.

The library relied on PCR. Sequencing relied on an Illumina HiSeq 2500. To reduce PCR and sequencing biases, unique molecular identifiers were incorporated into the TCR beta cDNA libraries. Starting from the raw public reads, TCRdb applied fastp trimming at Q25, assembled clones with MiXCR and retained in-frame beta chains. Every CDR3 protein is listed once, alongside the most common genes and DNA of its rows. Across this sample there are hundreds of thousands of distinct CDR3 sequences, with about 39% seen only once. The top ten clonotypes cover 7.5% to 8.5% of the sample. These receptors have no identified antigens. The sample taken for sequencing was blood. These TCRs come from a girl aged 2-10 years with multiple sclerosis.

Written as DNA, the CDR3 is TGTGCCAGCAGTCCCTGGACCCAGCCCCAGCATTTT. As protein: CASSPWTQPQHF. The V gene is TRBV12-3 or TRBV12-4, the J gene TRBJ1-5; D unclear. There are 12 residues in the CDR3. The V end lost 5 bases, the J end lost 7 bases, and 9 bases lay between the germline ends.

A note on this clonotype: At one end the junction does not follow the germline gene, possibly because of a read error. J is TRBJ2-5 and V is TRBV7-2; the D gene could be TRBD1 or TRBD2 (5 bases each). The CDR3 covers 13 residues. Germline CDR1 SGHTA, CDR2 FQGNSA. The CDR3 DNA sequence: TGTGCCAGCAACTTAGCGACAGCCGAGACCCAGTACTTC. Residues: CASNLATAETQYF. Using reference TRBV7-2 and TRBJ2-5 for the parts outside the CDR3, the full variable domain is GAGVSQSPSNKVTEKGKDVELRCDPISGHTALYWYRQSLGQGLEFLIYFQGNSAPDKSGLPSDRFSAERTGGSVSTLTIQRTQQEDSAVYLCASNLATAETQYFGPGTRLLVL.

The V and J genes are TRBV29-1 and TRBJ1-1; D not resolved. V lost 1 base and J lost 5, with 14 bases in between. Germline V lookup: CDR1 SQVTM, CDR2 ANQGSEA. This CDR3 has 14 amino acids. CDR3 sequence reads: CSVEVGSFATEAFF. CDR3 bases: TGCAGCGTTGAAGTTGGGTCGTTCGCAACTGAAGCTTTCTTT.

This clonotype was recorded at least ten times. The chain joins TRBV6-5 to TRBJ1-6; D is perhaps TRBD1 (5 bases). CDR3 size: 14 residues. V lost 6 bases and J lost 4, with 10 bases in between. The V gene's germline CDR1 is MNHEY and CDR2 SVGAGI. CDR3 in DNA: TGTGCCAGCAGCCTGACAGATTATAATTCACCCCTCCACTTT. This gives the protein CASSLTDYNSPLHF.

This clonotype was picked up a small number of times. The V and J genes are TRBV28 and TRBJ2-7; D gene ambiguous. The CDR3 length is 12 residues. In germline, CDR1 is MDHEN, CDR2 SYDVKM. With 6 bases removed from V and 0 bases from J, the gap between germline ends came to 6 bases. CDR3 amino acids: CASSAYSYEQYF. In DNA, the CDR3 is TGTGCCAGCAGCGCCTACTCCTACGAGCAGTACTTC. The full variable domain, with the rest looked up from reference TRBV28 and TRBJ2-7, is DVKVTQSSRYLVKRTGEKVFLECVQDMDHENMFWYRQDPGLGLRLIYFSYDVKMKEKGDIPEGYSVSREKKERFSLILESASTNQTSMYLCASSAYSYEQYFGPGTRLTVT.

V and J are TRBV7-9 and TRBJ1-2; possibly TRBD1 for D (5 bases). Germline CDR1 is SEHNR and CDR2 is FQNEAQ (reference sequence). The CDR3 is made up of 14 amino acids. Trimming pared 11 bases from V and 3 bases from J, leaving 19 bases between. CDR3 nucleotides: TGTGCCGCGACCGCCGGGAAAGGGGACTATGGCTACACCTTC. Its translation: CAATAGKGDYGYTF.

This chain uses TRBV20-1 with TRBJ2-7, with D maybe TRBD1 (5 bases). The V end lost 3 bases, the J end lost 0 bases, and 12 bases lay between the germline ends. CDR1 and CDR2 from the germline V gene are DFQATT and SNEGSKA (reference sequence). The CDR3 runs to 14 residues. The CDR3 region is CSASNWGSSYEQYF. The CDR3 DNA is TGCAGTGCTAGCAATTGGGGCAGCTCCTACGAGCAGTACTTC.

The chain combines TRBV29-1 with TRBJ2-7, with 8 bases lining up with TRBD2. This CDR3 is 17 amino acids long. V was pared by 7 bases and J by 1 base, with 18 bases of the junction left unmatched. CDR1 and CDR2 from the germline V gene are SQVTM and ANQGSEA. The CDR3 region has the DNA TGCAGCGGAGTGGTGGCGGGAGGACCTCTTCCTTCCTACGAGCAGTACTTC. Its translation is CSGVVAGGPLPSYEQYF.

The rearrangement uses TRBV6-5 and TRBJ2-4, with D possibly TRBD2 on 6 matching bases. The CDR3 has 15 residues. Looked up from germline, CDR1 is MNHEY and CDR2 is SVGAGI. Trimming took 2 bases from V and 2 from J, leaving 10 bases between them. CDR3 in amino acids: CASSYMGGTKNIQYF. DNA for the CDR3: TGTGCCAGCAGTTACATGGGGGGAACCAAAAACATTCAGTACTTC.

A remark on this clonotype: An end of the junction does not agree with germline; a read error may underlie this. The chain recombines TRBV5-1 with TRBJ1-2; D is unresolved. Germline V gene data show CDR1 as SGHRS and CDR2 as YFSETQ. The length of the CDR3 is 13 residues. The CDR3 loop is CASSLEGNFGYTF. The CDR3 nucleotides are TGCGCCAGCAGCTTAGAGGGCAACTTTGGCTACACCTTC.

This clonotype was seen a few times. The CDR3 sequence: CASSPLGGQGSSPLHF. CDR3 sequence (DNA): TGTGCCAGCAGCCCTCTAGGGGGACAGGGAAGCTCACCCCTCCACTTT. This chain uses TRBV3-1 with TRBJ1-6; 9 nucleotides match TRBD1. The CDR3 runs to 16 residues. In germline, CDR1 is LGHDT, CDR2 YNNKEL (reference sequence). Trimming took 4 bases from V and 10 from J; bases not matched to a gene: 11. The whole variable domain, filled in from reference TRBV3-1 and TRBJ1-6, reads DTAVSQTPKYLVTQMGNDKSIKCEQNLGHDTMYWYKQDSKKFLKIMFSYNNKELIINETVPNRFSPKSPDKAHLNLHINSLELGDSAVYFCASSPLGGQGSSPLHFGNGTRLTVT.

This clonotype was counted only a few times. This chain joins TRBV4-1 and TRBJ2-5; TRBD1 is a possible D gene (6 bases). Germline V gene sequence: CDR1 MGHRA, CDR2 YSYEKL. The V gene lost 0 bases and the J gene lost 3 bases, with 8 bases spanning the gap. The CDR3 is made up of 14 amino acids. In DNA form, the CDR3 reads TGCGCCAGCAGCCAAGATAAGGGGGAAGAGACCCAGTACTTC. It translates to CASSQDKGEETQYF.

The rearrangement joins TRBV20-1 to TRBJ1-1; 9 nucleotides align to TRBD1. The V gene end was trimmed by 6 bases and the J gene end by 1 base; junction bases not matched to a gene: 3. The CDR3 has 13 amino acids. CDR1 DFQATT and CDR2 SNEGSKA come from the germline V gene (reference sequence). The CDR3 DNA reads as TGCAGTGCGGGGACAGGGCCGAACACTGAAGCTTTCTTT. This sequence encodes CSAGTGPNTEAFF.

This clonotype has just a few counts. The chain joins TRBV20-1 to TRBJ1-2, with D perhaps matching TRBD1 (5 bases). CDR1 is DFQATT, CDR2 SNEGSKA, per germline (reference sequence). This CDR3 region has 15 residues. Trimming took off 0 bases at V and 5 bases at J, with 16 bases between the two ends. The CDR3 is CSARDRGEPPYGYTF. CDR3 nucleotides: TGCAGTGCTAGAGATAGGGGAGAGCCCCCATATGGCTACACCTTC.